This T cell receptor beta chain was documented in a study of STAT5B mutations in CD4+ large granular lymphocyte leukemia. Sequencing used immunoSEQ multiplex PCR; TCRdb keeps in-frame clones, though not all of them. The sample shows fewer than 40,000 clones, roughly nine tenths of them seen only once. Concerning this clone itself: Its matching antigen is unknown.

The study's findings and limits: The CD4+ versus CD8+ T-LGLL clonality difference may reflect limited sample size. CD4-sorted patient repertoires seemed more clonal than healthy CD4+ repertoires.

Per the germline V gene, CDR1 is MNHNS and CDR2 is SASEGT. V was clipped by 11 bases and J by 7 bases, with 15 bases between them. This CDR3 spans 12 amino acids. The chain links TRBV6-1 to TRBJ2-1; possibly TRBD1 for D (6 bases). The material sequenced was CD4+ T cells from blood buffy coats. The receptor's source is a human donor in good health. The CDR3 here is CAAQGNRNEQFF. In DNA form, the CDR3 reads TGTGCCGCCCAGGGGAATCGGAATGAGCAGTTCTTC.